The 30 T cell receptor beta chains listed next were all sequenced from one sample in a study of PD-L1 blockade in urothelial cancer. TCRdb's table, derived via immunoSEQ multiplex PCR, lists solely in-frame clones and lacks some. Of tens of thousands of clones listed, roughly 90% were seen once; the top ten hold approximately 6%. The material sequenced was PBMCs, taken around atezolizumab (anti-PD-L1) treatment. These receptors were taken from a woman in her 70s with urothelial cancer.

The genes are TRBV7-9 and TRBJ1-1, with TRBD1 matching over 8 bases. This CDR3 has 15 amino acids. V lost 5 bases, J lost 1 base, and 6 bases stayed unmatched. Germline CDR1 is SEHNR and CDR2 is FQNEAQ (reference sequence). Here the CDR3 reads CASSPRGTGNTEAFF. For the CDR3, the DNA is TGTGCCAGCAGCCCTAGGGGGACAGGGAACACTGAAGCTTTCTTT.

This chain joins TRBV27 and TRBJ2-5; 8 bases fit TRBD2. V gave up 0 bases and J gave up 7 bases; unmatched junction bases: 19. Per the germline V gene, CDR1 is MNHEY and CDR2 is SMNVEV (reference sequence). The CDR3 runs 19 residues. CDR3 nucleotides: TGTGCCAGCAGTTTATCATGGGTGGGTGGCGGGAGGCCATCCGGGACCCAGTACTTC. Protein product: CASSLSWVGGGRPSGTQYF.

This clone was detected a few times. The genes are TRBV5-1 and TRBJ2-1, with TRBD2 identical over 15 bases. Germline-derived CDR1 and CDR2 are SGHRS and YFSETQ. The ends lost 2 bases at V and 10 bases at J; junction bases unmatched: 7. The CDR3 spans 16 residues. The CDR3 DNA sequence: TGCGCCAGCAGCTTTCCCGGGACTAGCGGGAGGTTGGAGCAGTTCTTC. This translates into CASSFPGTSGRLEQFF.

The J gene is TRBJ1-2, the V gene TRBV30; no clear D gene. The CDR3 spans 14 residues. Germline V gene lookup returns CDR1 GTSNPN and CDR2 SVGIG (reference sequence). The V and J ends lost 0 bases and 6 bases respectively, with 14 bases between them. The CDR3 sequence is CAWSVRRLSDGYTF. CDR3 sequence (DNA): TGTGCCTGGAGTGTCAGGAGGCTCTCTGATGGCTACACCTTC.

In its sample, this clone was seen a few times. V is TRBV29-1 and J is TRBJ1-1; 7 bases agree with TRBD1. This CDR3 is built from 15 residues. Looked up from germline, CDR1 is SQVTM and CDR2 is ANQGSEA. J gave up 0 bases and V 4 bases, and 8 bases lay outside the gene matches. The CDR3 protein is CSVAGDSFMNTEAFF. The CDR3 DNA reads TGCAGCGTTGCCGGGGACAGCTTCATGAACACTGAAGCTTTCTTT.

This clone has a single count. The chain links TRBV9 to TRBJ2-1, with 8 bases lining up with TRBD2. V dropped 1 base and J dropped 4; count of bases not matched to a gene: 4. The CDR3 is 15 amino acids. The germline CDR1 and CDR2 sequences are SGDLS and YYNGEE. The CDR3 DNA follows: TGTGCCAGCAGCGTATCGGGAGGGGAATACAATGAGCAGTTCTTC. It is translated as CASSVSGGEYNEQFF.

The J gene is TRBJ2-3, the V gene TRBV12-2; TRBD2 was called by the table and not checked on the DNA. TRBV12-2 is shown as a pseudogene. The CDR3 totals 16 residues. CDR3 bases: TGTGCAAGTCGCCTGAGGACTGCTGTGGGCACAGATACGCAGTATTTT. Translation: CASRLRTAVGTDTQYF.

The rearrangement uses TRBV10-3 and TRBJ2-1, with TRBD2 matching 12 bases. Germline loops: CDR1 ENHRY, CDR2 SYGVKD. The CDR3 covers 15 residues. The V gene end was trimmed by 6 bases and the J gene end by 8 bases; junction bases not matched to a gene: 8. The CDR3: CAIRPGLAGADEQFF. Here the CDR3 DNA reads TGTGCCATCAGACCGGGACTAGCGGGTGCCGATGAGCAGTTCTTC.

This clone is a singleton in its sample. The CDR3 spells CASSGAGPDRVTDTQYF. DNA for the CDR3: TGTGCCAGCAGTGGGGCGGGCCCGGACAGGGTGACAGATACGCAGTATTTT. V usage is TRBV2 and J usage is TRBJ2-3, with 8 positions matching TRBD1. The V and J ends lost 4 bases and 3 bases, in that order; junction bases with no gene match: 12. The CDR3 has 17 amino acids. Germline lookup yields CDR1 SNHLY and CDR2 FYNNEI. The complete variable domain, with remaining parts taken from reference TRBV2 and TRBJ2-3, reads EPEVTQTPSHQVTQMGQEVILRCVPISNHLYFYWYRQILGQKVEFLVSFYNNEISEKSEIFDDQFSVERPDGSNFTLKIRSTKLEDSAMYFCASSGAGPDRVTDTQYFGPGTRLTVL.

The rearrangement links TRBV11-2 to TRBJ2-7; tentative D call: TRBD1 (6 bases). The CDR3 has 14 residues. CDR1 is SGHAT and CDR2 is FQNNGV in the germline V gene. Trimming left V 4 bases short and J 2 bases short, with 12 bases between. In DNA form, the CDR3 reads TGTGCCAGCAGCTCCGGACAGTTCACCTACGAGCAGTACTTC. Amino acids: CASSSGQFTYEQYF.

The CDR3 here is CASSPRRVPQPYEQYF. CDR3 DNA sequence: TGTGCCAGCAGCCCTCGCAGGGTCCCGCAACCCTACGAGCAGTACTTC. The V gene is TRBV7-2, the J gene TRBJ2-7, with D possibly TRBD1 on 5 matching bases. CDR1 SGHTA and CDR2 FQGNSA come from the germline V gene. Trimming took off 5 bases at V and 2 bases at J, with 19 bases between the two ends. CDR3 length: 16 amino acids.

The chain carries TRBV30 and TRBJ2-3; 9 positions agree with TRBD1. There are 15 residues in the CDR3. V shed 5 bases, J shed 1 base, and the junction held 7 bases outside the gene matches. Germline CDR1 is GTSNPN and CDR2 is SVGIG (reference sequence). CDR3 nucleotides: TGTGCCTGGGGGACAGGGAGGGAGGGCACAGATACGCAGTATTTT. It is translated as CAWGTGREGTDTQYF.

The chain uses TRBV2 and TRBJ2-7; 11 positions match TRBD2. Trimming took 6 bases from V and 6 from J; bases not matched to a gene: 7. CDR1 is SNHLY, CDR2 FYNNEI, per germline. The CDR3 loop spans 14 amino acids. As DNA, the CDR3 is TGTGCCAGCAGAGGCTCGGGACTAGCGGTCGAGCAGTACTTC. It yields the protein CASRGSGLAVEQYF. The whole variable domain, remainder taken from reference TRBV2 and TRBJ2-7, is EPEVTQTPSHQVTQMGQEVILRCVPISNHLYFYWYRQILGQKVEFLVSFYNNEISEKSEIFDDQFSVERPDGSNFTLKIRSTKLEDSAMYFCASRGSGLAVEQYFGPGTRLTVT.

The gene calls are TRBV29-1 and TRBJ1-2, with 12 bases identical to TRBD1. Unmatched junction bases numbered 7, after V lost 0 bases and J lost 8 bases. CDR1 is SQVTM, CDR2 ANQGSEA, per germline. The CDR3 spans 15 residues. The CDR3 sequence: CSVEDQGQGARGYTF. The CDR3 DNA is TGCAGCGTTGAAGATCAGGGACAGGGGGCAAGAGGCTACACCTTC.

J is TRBJ2-3 and V is TRBV27, with a tentative D call TRBD1 (5 bases). V lost 10 bases to trimming and J lost 7 bases, with 18 bases between them. The CDR3 runs 13 residues. CDR1 is MNHEY and CDR2 is SMNVEV in the germline V gene (reference sequence). The CDR3 nucleotides read TGTGCCACCCGACTCAGGGAAGAGTATACGCAGTATTTT. This gives the protein CATRLREEYTQYF.

The chain uses TRBV9 and TRBJ2-2; 10 positions agree with TRBD2. The germline V gene has CDR1 SGDLS and CDR2 YYNGEE. With V trimmed by 4 bases and J by 9 bases, 6 bases remained unmatched. The CDR3 covers 14 residues. CDR3: CASSQAGGPWELFF. CDR3 DNA: TGTGCCAGCAGCCAAGCGGGGGGGCCCTGGGAGCTGTTTTTT.

This chain links TRBV27 with TRBJ2-5, with 8 bases matching TRBD2. The CDR3 runs 17 residues. V gave up 0 bases and J gave up 5 bases; unmatched junction bases: 11. CDR1 MNHEY and CDR2 SMNVEV come from the germline V gene (reference sequence). The CDR3 DNA sequence: TGTGCCAGCAGTTTATCCCCGGGGGGGGTGGGTGTGGAGACCCAGTACTTC. Translating it yields CASSLSPGGVGVETQYF.

The V call is TRBV9, the J call TRBJ1-3; 8 nucleotides match TRBD1. J lost 0 bases, V lost 6 bases, and 8 bases had no gene match. CDR3 size: 16 residues. CDR1 and CDR2 (germline): SGDLS, YYNGEE. The CDR3 protein is CASTPDRDISGNTIYF. The DNA of the CDR3 is TGTGCCAGCACCCCGGACAGGGACATCTCTGGAAACACCATATATTTT.

The gene calls are TRBV2 and TRBJ1-2, with D perhaps TRBD1 (6 bases). The germline V gene has CDR1 SNHLY and CDR2 FYNNEI. Trimming cost V 6 bases and J 8 bases, with 13 bases left between them. The CDR3 runs 12 residues. The CDR3 is CASRFTGQGYTF. The CDR3 coding sequence is TGTGCCAGCAGATTTACAGGGCAAGGCTACACCTTC. The full variable domain, in which reference TRBV2 and TRBJ1-2 provide the parts outside the CDR3, is EPEVTQTPSHQVTQMGQEVILRCVPISNHLYFYWYRQILGQKVEFLVSFYNNEISEKSEIFDDQFSVERPDGSNFTLKIRSTKLEDSAMYFCASRFTGQGYTFGSGTRLTVV.

This clone appeared a single time. The V call is TRBV25-1, the J call TRBJ2-1, with 7 positions matching TRBD2. Germline V gene data show CDR1 as MGHDK and CDR2 as SYGVNS. The CDR3 spans 16 residues. The J segment lost 6 bases and the V segment lost 6 bases, leaving 14 bases of the junction unmatched. The CDR3 is CASSDTRGGVFNEQFF. The CDR3 coding sequence is TGTGCCAGCAGCGACACCCGCGGGGGAGTGTTCAATGAGCAGTTCTTC.

J is TRBJ2-2 and V is TRBV7-8; 10 nucleotides match TRBD1. The length of the CDR3 is 16 residues. J was trimmed by 3 bases and V by 5 bases; bases with no gene match: 6. The germline V gene encodes CDR1 SGHVS and CDR2 FQNEAQ. CDR3 protein: CASSASGTGDTGELFF. The CDR3 nucleotides read TGTGCCAGCAGCGCCTCCGGGACAGGGGACACCGGGGAGCTGTTTTTT.

V usage is TRBV28 and J usage is TRBJ2-1; 13 nucleotides line up with TRBD2. CDR1 and CDR2 from the germline V gene are MDHEN and SYDVKM. V was clipped by 6 bases and J by 10 bases; unmatched bases: 0. This CDR3 contains 12 residues. CDR3 loop: CASRTSGREQFF. DNA of the CDR3: TGTGCCAGCAGGACTAGCGGGAGGGAGCAGTTCTTC.

The rearrangement links TRBV10-2 to TRBJ1-1, with unresolved D. This CDR3 has 13 amino acids. Trimming took 10 bases from V and 1 from J, leaving 13 bases between them. Germline-derived CDR1 and CDR2 are WSHSY and SAAADI. CDR3 amino acids: CATRTDSNTEAFF. The CDR3 bases are TGCGCCACCCGGACGGACTCGAACACTGAAGCTTTCTTT.

The chain is built from TRBV7-7 and TRBJ2-3; the match to TRBD2 covers 9 bases. CDR1 and CDR2 from the germline V gene are SSHAT and FNYEAQ (reference sequence). Trimming removed 6 bases from V and 3 bases from J; junction bases left unmatched: 4. The CDR3 spans 14 residues. The CDR3 bases are TGTGCCAGCAGTCTAGCGGGACCAACAGATACGCAGTATTTT. Its translation is CASSLAGPTDTQYF.

The chain carries TRBV5-1 and TRBJ1-1; D gene ambiguous. This CDR3 is 13 amino acids long. V lost 0 bases, J lost 4 bases, and 7 bases lay in between. Germline V gives CDR1 SGHRS, CDR2 YFSETQ. The CDR3 protein is CASSLGLGTEAFF. The CDR3 DNA is TGCGCCAGCAGCTTGGGGCTTGGCACTGAAGCTTTCTTT.

The CDR3 is CAWRTWGTGDNEQFF. The DNA for the CDR3 is TGTGCCTGGAGGACCTGGGGGACTGGTGACAATGAGCAGTTCTTC. The chain couples TRBV30 to TRBJ2-1, with D possibly matching TRBD2 (6 bases). V lost 3 bases and J lost 5, with 17 bases in between. This CDR3 spans 15 amino acids. From germline, CDR1 is GTSNPN and CDR2 SVGIG (reference sequence).

This chain connects TRBV7-9 to TRBJ2-1; the D gene is possibly TRBD2 (6 bases). Trimming removed 4 bases at V and 3 bases at J, with 13 bases between. Germline assignment: CDR1 SEHNR and CDR2 FQNEAQ (reference sequence). The CDR3 loop spans 15 amino acids. The CDR3, as DNA: TGTGCCAGCAGCTCTACCACGCGGGACTACAATGAGCAGTTCTTC. Translating it yields CASSSTTRDYNEQFF.

The chain couples TRBV5-1 to TRBJ2-1; 9 positions match TRBD2. J lost 5 bases, V lost 0 bases, and 9 bases had no gene match. Germline CDR1 SGHRS, CDR2 YFSETQ. The length of the CDR3 is 17 residues. The CDR3 DNA sequence: TGCGCCAGCAGCTTGGGGGTTAGCGGGAGTGGGGACAATGAGCAGTTCTTC. Translated, it gives CASSLGVSGSGDNEQFF.

DNA for the CDR3: TGTGCCTGGAGTCTCGCGGGGGCCGATAATTCACCCCTCCACTTT. Its protein is CAWSLAGADNSPLHF. The chain recombines TRBV30 with TRBJ1-6, with a possible D match to TRBD1 (6 bases). V was pared by 2 bases and J by 5 bases, with 13 bases between. This CDR3 has 15 amino acids. Germline values: CDR1 GTSNPN, CDR2 SVGIG (reference sequence).

The chain links TRBV27 to TRBJ2-3; 12 bases match TRBD2. The CDR3 covers 14 residues. The trim removed 7 bases at V and 5 bases at J, leaving 4 bases unmatched. CDR1 is MNHEY, CDR2 SMNVEV, per germline (reference sequence). For the CDR3, the DNA is TGTGCCAGCACTAGCGGGGGGGCCGGAGATACGCAGTATTTT. Its translation is CASTSGGAGDTQYF.